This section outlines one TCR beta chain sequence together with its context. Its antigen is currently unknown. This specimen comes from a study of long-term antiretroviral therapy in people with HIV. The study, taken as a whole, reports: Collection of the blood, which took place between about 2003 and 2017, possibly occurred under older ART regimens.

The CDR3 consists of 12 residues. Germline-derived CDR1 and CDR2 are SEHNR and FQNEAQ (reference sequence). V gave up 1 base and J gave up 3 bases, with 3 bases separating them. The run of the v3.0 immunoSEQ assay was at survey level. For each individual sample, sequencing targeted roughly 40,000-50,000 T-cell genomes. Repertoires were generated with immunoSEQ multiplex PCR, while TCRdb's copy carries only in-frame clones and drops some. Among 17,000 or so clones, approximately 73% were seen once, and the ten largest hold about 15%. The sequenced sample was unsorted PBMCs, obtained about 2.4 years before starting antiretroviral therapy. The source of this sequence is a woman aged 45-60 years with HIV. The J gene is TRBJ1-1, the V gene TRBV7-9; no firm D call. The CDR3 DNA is TGTGCCAGCAGCTTAGTGTACACTGAAGCTTTCTTT. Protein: CASSLVYTEAFF.